A single count supports the clone carrying this T cell receptor beta chain. The data stem from a study of cytomegalovirus exposure and HLA in healthy donors. In the PCR, 60 Vbeta and 13 Jbeta primers were used. Profiling relied on immunoSEQ multiplex PCR, and the TCRdb table lists in-frame clones only, not all of them. The sample contains under 150,000 clones, around four fifths of which appear only once. This clonotype was obtained from a male donor in good health and CMV-seronegative. The specimen was PBMCs.

The CDR3 loop reads CSVEEVAADTQYF. In DNA, the CDR3 is TGCAGCGTTGAAGAGGTGGCAGCAGATACGCAGTATTTT. V gene TRBV29-1 combines with J gene TRBJ2-3; D unclear. Trimming pared 0 bases from V and 4 bases from J, leaving 8 bases between. Germline-derived CDR1 and CDR2 are SQVTM and ANQGSEA. The CDR3 is 13 amino acids.